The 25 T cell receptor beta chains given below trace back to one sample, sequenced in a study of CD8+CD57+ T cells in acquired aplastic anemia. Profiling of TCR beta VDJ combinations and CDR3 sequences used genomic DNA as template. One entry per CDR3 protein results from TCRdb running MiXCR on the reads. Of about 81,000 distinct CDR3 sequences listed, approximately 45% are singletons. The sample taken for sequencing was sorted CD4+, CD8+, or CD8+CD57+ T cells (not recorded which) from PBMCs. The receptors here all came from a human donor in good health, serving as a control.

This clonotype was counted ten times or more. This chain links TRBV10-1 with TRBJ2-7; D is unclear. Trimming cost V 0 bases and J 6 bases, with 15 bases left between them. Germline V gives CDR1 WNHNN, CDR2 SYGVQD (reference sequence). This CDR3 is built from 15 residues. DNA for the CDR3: TGCGCCAGCAGTGAGTCGTCCAGGTTGTCGGGCGAGCAGTACTTC. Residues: CASSESSRLSGEQYF.

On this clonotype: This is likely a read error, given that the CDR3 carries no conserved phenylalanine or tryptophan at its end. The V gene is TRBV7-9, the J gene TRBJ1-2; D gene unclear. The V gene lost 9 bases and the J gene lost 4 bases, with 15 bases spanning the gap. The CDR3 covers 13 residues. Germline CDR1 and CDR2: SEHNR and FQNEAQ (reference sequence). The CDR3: CASRNDGFYGYTL. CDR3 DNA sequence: TGTGCCAGTAGAAATGACGGCTTCTATGGCTACACCCTC.

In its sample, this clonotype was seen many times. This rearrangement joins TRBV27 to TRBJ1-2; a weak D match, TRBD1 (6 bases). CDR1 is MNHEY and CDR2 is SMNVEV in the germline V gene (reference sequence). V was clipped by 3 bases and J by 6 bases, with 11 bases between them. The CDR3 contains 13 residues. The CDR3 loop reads CASSLRGENGYTF. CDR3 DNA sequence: TGTGCCAGCAGTTTGAGGGGGGAGAATGGCTACACCTTC.

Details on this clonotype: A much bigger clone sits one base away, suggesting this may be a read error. This CDR3 is CASSQGRASYEQYF. The CDR3 DNA reads TGCGCCAGCAGCCAAGGACGGGCCTCCTACGAGCAGTACTTC. This chain links TRBV4-1 with TRBJ2-7; D unclear. Germline CDR1 and CDR2: MGHRA and YSYEKL. The V and J ends lost 1 base and 0 bases respectively, with 7 bases between them. The CDR3 length is 14 residues.

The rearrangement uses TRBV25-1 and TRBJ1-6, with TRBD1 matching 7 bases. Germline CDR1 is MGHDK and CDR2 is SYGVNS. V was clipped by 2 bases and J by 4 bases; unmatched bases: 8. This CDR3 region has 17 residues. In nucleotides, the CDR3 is TGTGCCAGCAGTGAAACGGAGGACAGGAGGTATAATTCACCCCTCCACTTT. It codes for CASSETEDRRYNSPLHF.

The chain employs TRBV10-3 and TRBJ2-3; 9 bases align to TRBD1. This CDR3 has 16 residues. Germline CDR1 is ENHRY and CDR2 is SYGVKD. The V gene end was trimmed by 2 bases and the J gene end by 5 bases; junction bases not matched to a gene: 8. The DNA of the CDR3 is TGTGCCATCAGTGAGGGCCGGGGACAGGGCTTAGATACGCAGTATTTT. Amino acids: CAISEGRGQGLDTQYF.

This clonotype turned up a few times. In DNA, the CDR3 is TGTGCCAGTAGATATGGTAGCAATCAGCCCCAGCATTTT. Translating it yields CASRYGSNQPQHF. The J gene is TRBJ1-5, the V gene TRBV19; D is unclear. Germline CDR1 reads LNHDA; CDR2 reads SQIVND (reference sequence). V was clipped by 6 bases and J by 0 bases, with 6 bases between them. This CDR3 region has 13 residues.

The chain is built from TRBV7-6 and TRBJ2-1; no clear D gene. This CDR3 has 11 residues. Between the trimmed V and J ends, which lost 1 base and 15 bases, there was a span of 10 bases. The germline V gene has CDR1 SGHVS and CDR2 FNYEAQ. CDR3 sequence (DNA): TGTGCCAGCAGCTTAGTTGCCCAACGGTTCTTC. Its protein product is CASSLVAQRFF.

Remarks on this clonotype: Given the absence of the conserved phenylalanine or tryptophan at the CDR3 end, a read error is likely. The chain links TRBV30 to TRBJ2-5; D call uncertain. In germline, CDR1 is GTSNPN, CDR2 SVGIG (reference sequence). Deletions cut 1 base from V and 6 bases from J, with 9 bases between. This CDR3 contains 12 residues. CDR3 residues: CAWSELLQTQYL. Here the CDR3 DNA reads TGTGCCTGGAGTGAGCTTTTGCAGACCCAGTACCTC.

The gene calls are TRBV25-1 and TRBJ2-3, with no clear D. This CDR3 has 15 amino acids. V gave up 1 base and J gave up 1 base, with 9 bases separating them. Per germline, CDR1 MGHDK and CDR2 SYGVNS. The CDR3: CASSELGSGTDTQYF. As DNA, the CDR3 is TGTGCCAGCAGTGAATTGGGGTCCGGCACAGATACGCAGTATTTT.

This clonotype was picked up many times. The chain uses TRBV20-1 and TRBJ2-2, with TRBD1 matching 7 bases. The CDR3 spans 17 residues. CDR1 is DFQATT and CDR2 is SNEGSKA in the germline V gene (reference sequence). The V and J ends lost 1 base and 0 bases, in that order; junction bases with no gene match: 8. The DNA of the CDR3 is TGCAGTGCTAGAGTCTTACAGGGGACACCGAACACCGGGGAGCTGTTTTTT. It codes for CSARVLQGTPNTGELFF.

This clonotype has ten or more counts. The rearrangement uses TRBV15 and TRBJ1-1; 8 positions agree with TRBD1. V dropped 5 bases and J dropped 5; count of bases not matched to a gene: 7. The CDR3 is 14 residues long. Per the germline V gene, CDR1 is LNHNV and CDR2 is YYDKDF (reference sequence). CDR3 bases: TGTGCCACCAGCGGACGTACAGGGGGAACTGAAGCTTTCTTT. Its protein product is CATSGRTGGTEAFF.

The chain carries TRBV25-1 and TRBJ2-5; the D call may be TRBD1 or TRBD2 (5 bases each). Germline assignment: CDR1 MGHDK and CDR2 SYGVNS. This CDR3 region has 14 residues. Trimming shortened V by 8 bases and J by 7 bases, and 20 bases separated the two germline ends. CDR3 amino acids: CASSPGLLKGTQYF. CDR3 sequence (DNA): TGTGCCAGCTCACCGGGGCTGCTGAAGGGGACCCAGTACTTC.

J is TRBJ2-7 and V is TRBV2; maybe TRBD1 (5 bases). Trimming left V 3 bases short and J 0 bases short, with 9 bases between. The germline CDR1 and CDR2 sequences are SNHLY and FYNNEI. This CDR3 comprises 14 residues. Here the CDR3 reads CASSDRASSYEQYF. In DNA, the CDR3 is TGTGCCAGCAGTGACAGGGCGAGCTCCTACGAGCAGTACTTC.

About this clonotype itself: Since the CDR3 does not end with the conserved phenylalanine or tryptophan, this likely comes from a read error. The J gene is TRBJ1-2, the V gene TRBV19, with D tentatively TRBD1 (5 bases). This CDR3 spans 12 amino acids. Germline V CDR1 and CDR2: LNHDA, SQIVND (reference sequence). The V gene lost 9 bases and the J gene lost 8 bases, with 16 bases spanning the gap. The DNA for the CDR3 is TGTGCCAGCACCTTCCAGGGTTGGGGCTACACCCTC. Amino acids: CASTFQGWGYTL.

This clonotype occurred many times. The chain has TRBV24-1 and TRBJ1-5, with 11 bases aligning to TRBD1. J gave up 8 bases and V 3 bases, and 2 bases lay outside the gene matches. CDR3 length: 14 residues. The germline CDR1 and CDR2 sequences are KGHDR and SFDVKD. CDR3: CATSDGTGGEPQHF. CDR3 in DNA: TGTGCCACCAGTGATGGGACAGGGGGTGAGCCCCAGCATTTT.

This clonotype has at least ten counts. CDR3 in DNA: TGTGCCAGCAGTCCCAAGAACGGCGACGAGCAGTACTTC. Its protein is CASSPKNGDEQYF. The chain recombines TRBV2 with TRBJ2-7; D unclear. The CDR3 runs 13 residues. The germline gives CDR1 SNHLY, CDR2 FYNNEI. Trimming cost V 5 bases and J 5 bases, with 13 bases left between them.

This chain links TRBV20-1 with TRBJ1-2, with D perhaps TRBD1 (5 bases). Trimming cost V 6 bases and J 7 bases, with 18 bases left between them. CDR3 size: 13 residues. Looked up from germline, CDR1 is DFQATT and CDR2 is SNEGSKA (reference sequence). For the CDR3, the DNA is TGCAGTGCCAGCAGCCCAGGGTTAGGTGGCTACACCTTC. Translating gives CSASSPGLGGYTF.

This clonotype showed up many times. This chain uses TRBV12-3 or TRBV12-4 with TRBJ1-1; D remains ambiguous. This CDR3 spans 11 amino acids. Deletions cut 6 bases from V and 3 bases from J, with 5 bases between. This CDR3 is CASSAYTEAFF. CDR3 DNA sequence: TGTGCCAGCAGCGCGTACACTGAAGCTTTCTTT.

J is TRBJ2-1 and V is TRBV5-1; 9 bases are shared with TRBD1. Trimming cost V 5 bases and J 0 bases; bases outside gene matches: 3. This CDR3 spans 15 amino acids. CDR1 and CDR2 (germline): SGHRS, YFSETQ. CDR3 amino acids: CASRTGQGSYNEQFF. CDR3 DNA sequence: TGCGCCAGCAGAACGGGACAGGGCTCCTACAATGAGCAGTTCTTC.

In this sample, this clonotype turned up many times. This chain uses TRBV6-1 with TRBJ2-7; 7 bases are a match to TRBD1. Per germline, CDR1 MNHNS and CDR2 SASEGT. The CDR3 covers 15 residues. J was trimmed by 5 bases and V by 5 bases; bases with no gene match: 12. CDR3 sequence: CASSTSGQVRNEQYF. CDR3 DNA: TGTGCCAGCAGTACCAGCGGACAGGTTCGGAACGAGCAGTACTTC.

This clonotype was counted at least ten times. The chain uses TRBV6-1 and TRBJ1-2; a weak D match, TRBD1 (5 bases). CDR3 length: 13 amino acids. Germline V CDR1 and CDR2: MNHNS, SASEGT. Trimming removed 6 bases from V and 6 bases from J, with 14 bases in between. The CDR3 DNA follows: TGTGCCAGCAGCCCAGGGCGGTACGATGGCTACACCTTC. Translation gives CASSPGRYDGYTF.

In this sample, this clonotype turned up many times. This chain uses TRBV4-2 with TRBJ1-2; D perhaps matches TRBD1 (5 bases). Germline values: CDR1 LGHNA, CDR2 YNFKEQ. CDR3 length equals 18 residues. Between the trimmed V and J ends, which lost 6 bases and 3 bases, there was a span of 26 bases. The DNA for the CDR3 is TGTGCCAGCAGGACGAGCGGAGGGGCTGGAAACGGGTACTATGGCTACACCTTC. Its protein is CASRTSGGAGNGYYGYTF.

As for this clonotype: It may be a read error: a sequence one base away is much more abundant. DNA of the CDR3: TGTGCCAGCAGCGGGTTAGGCCCCTTTAGCAATCGGCCCCAGCATTTT. Its protein is CASSGLGPFSNRPQHF. The J gene is TRBJ1-5, the V gene TRBV6-1; unclear D gene. The CDR3 spans 16 residues. Germline assignment: CDR1 MNHNS and CDR2 SASEGT.

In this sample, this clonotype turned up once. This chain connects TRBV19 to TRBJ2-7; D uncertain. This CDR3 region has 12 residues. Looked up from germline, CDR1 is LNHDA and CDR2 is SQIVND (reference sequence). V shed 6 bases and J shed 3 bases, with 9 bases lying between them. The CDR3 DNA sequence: TGTGCCAGTAGGGGTAAGGACTACGAGCAGTACGTC. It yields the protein CASRGKDYEQYV.